The 6 T cell receptor beta chains in this list originate from one sample, sequenced in a study of T-cell memory formation after mild COVID-19. From the 5' RACE reads, TCRdb called clonotypes with MiXCR, one entry per CDR3 protein. Found here are 400,000 or so distinct CDR3 sequences, over 15% of them singletons; the top ten hold around 9.2%. Input material: PBMCs or a T cell subset sorted from them (not recorded which). The receptors stem from an adult woman who had mild COVID-19 (a few samples of this study predate the infection). Cell type and time point are not known.

The V call is TRBV12-3 or TRBV12-4, the J call TRBJ1-2; 8 nucleotides agree with TRBD1. Trimming removed 5 bases from V and 4 bases from J; junction bases left unmatched: 3. The CDR3 spans 13 residues. The CDR3, as DNA: TGTGCCAGCAGTGAGGACAGGGCCTATGGCTACACCTTC. Its protein is CASSEDRAYGYTF.

This clonotype came up a few times. The chain recombines TRBV6-2 or TRBV6-3 with TRBJ1-6; D is unclear. V gave up 2 bases and J gave up 7 bases, with 12 bases separating them. CDR1 and CDR2 (germline): MNHEY, SVGEGT. This CDR3 has 15 amino acids. The DNA of the CDR3 is TGTGCCAGCAGTTACCCTGACGGACGGAATTCACCCCTCCACTTT. Its protein product is CASSYPDGRNSPLHF.

Only a few counts were recorded for this clonotype. The chain recombines TRBV2 with TRBJ2-7; D remains ambiguous. Trimming removed 2 bases from V and 2 bases from J, with 7 bases in between. CDR3 length: 13 amino acids. CDR1 is SNHLY and CDR2 is FYNNEI in the germline V gene. The DNA for the CDR3 is TGTGCCAGCAGTGAACAGGTGACCTACGAGCAGTACTTC. Its translation: CASSEQVTYEQYF.

The V call is TRBV20-1, the J call TRBJ2-3; 10 nucleotides align to TRBD2. Germline CDR1 is DFQATT and CDR2 is SNEGSKA (reference sequence). This CDR3 comprises 15 residues. The V segment lost 7 bases and the J segment 3 bases; nucleotides outside the gene matches: 10. The CDR3: CSVKAGGPWTDTQYF. The CDR3 DNA follows: TGCAGTGTTAAAGCGGGGGGGCCTTGGACAGATACGCAGTATTTT.

This clonotype has only a few counts. The chain joins TRBV7-2 to TRBJ1-2, with 10 positions matching TRBD1. The CDR3 is 14 amino acids. Germline CDR1 SGHTA, CDR2 FQGNSA. V was pared by 5 bases and J by 5 bases, with 5 bases of the junction left unmatched. The CDR3 loop reads CASSAGQGKYGYTF. The CDR3 DNA follows: TGTGCCAGCAGCGCGGGACAGGGGAAGTATGGCTACACCTTC. The full variable domain, its missing parts supplied by reference TRBV7-2 and TRBJ1-2, is GAGVSQSPSNKVTEKGKDVELRCDPISGHTALYWYRQSLGQGLEFLIYFQGNSAPDKSGLPSDRFSAERTGGSVSTLTIQRTQQEDSAVYLCASSAGQGKYGYTFGSGTRLTVV.

This clonotype was detected only a few times. For the CDR3, the DNA is TGTGCCAGCAGCGCCGCCGGGACTAGCGCCGTCACAGATACGCAGTATTTT. This encodes CASSAAGTSAVTDTQYF. The J gene is TRBJ2-3, the V gene TRBV13; 10 nucleotides match TRBD2. J lost 2 bases, V lost 5 bases, and 10 bases had no gene match. This CDR3 has 17 amino acids. From germline, CDR1 is PRHDT and CDR2 FYEKMQ (reference sequence). The full variable domain, with the rest looked up from reference TRBV13 and TRBJ2-3, is AAGVIQSPRHLIKEKRETATLKCYPIPRHDTVYWYQQGPGQDPQFLISFYEKMQSDKGSIPDRFSAQQFSDYHSELNMSSLELGDSALYFCASSAAGTSAVTDTQYFGPGTRLTVL.